Following are 15 T cell receptor beta chains from one sample sequenced in a study of blood T cell repertoires in COVID-19. TCRdb's copy holds only in-frame clones and misses some; the assay was immunoSEQ multiplex PCR. The sample lists some 33,000 clones, around 85% occurring once. Sample: peripheral blood. These receptors were taken from a man between 60 and 75 years old with active COVID-19.

The chain combines TRBV3-1 (or the pseudogene TRBV3-2) with TRBJ2-3, with TRBD2 as a possible D gene (6 bases). The CDR3 contains 16 residues. V dropped 1 base and J dropped 0 bases, with 11 bases sitting between them. CDR1 is LGHDT and CDR2 is YNNKEL in the germline V gene (reference sequence). CDR3 nucleotide sequence: TGTGCCAGCAGCCAAGTTAGCGGAACTAGCACAGATACGCAGTATTTT. This translates into CASSQVSGTSTDTQYF.

J is TRBJ1-1 and V is TRBV7-2, with TRBD1 identical over 9 bases. The CDR3 spans 14 residues. J lost 5 bases, V lost 4 bases, and 5 bases had no gene match. Germline lookup yields CDR1 SGHTA and CDR2 FQGNSA. This CDR3 reads CASSSLTGGTEAFF. The CDR3 DNA reads TGTGCCAGCAGCTCACTGACAGGGGGGACTGAAGCTTTCTTT.

This clone appeared a few times. CDR3 DNA sequence: TGTGCCAGCAGTGAAGCGCCAGGGGGCGCCGGACAGCCCCAGCATTTT. Translating gives CASSEAPGGAGQPQHF. The V gene is TRBV6-1, the J gene TRBJ1-5; 8 bases map to TRBD1. The length of the CDR3 is 16 residues. Germline CDR1 MNHNS, CDR2 SASEGT. The V segment lost 0 bases and the J segment 7 bases; nucleotides outside the gene matches: 8.

This clone showed up just once. CDR3 sequence: CASSILLPSGIIAKNIQYF. The CDR3 DNA reads as TGTGCCAGTAGTATTCTTCTGCCTAGCGGGATTATAGCCAAAAACATTCAGTACTTC. This sequence joins TRBV19 and TRBJ2-4, with 9 bases aligning to TRBD2. J gave up 0 bases and V 3 bases, and 12 bases lay outside the gene matches. Germline V lookup: CDR1 LNHDA, CDR2 SQIVND (reference sequence). This CDR3 has 19 residues.

This clone occurred once. The chain links TRBV6-5 to TRBJ2-5; possibly TRBD2 for D (5 bases). Trimming took 5 bases from V and 5 from J, leaving 9 bases between them. There are 12 residues in the CDR3. CDR1 is MNHEY and CDR2 is SVGAGI in the germline V gene. CDR3 protein: CASSRPGETQYF. CDR3 nucleotide sequence: TGTGCCAGCAGTCGACCGGGGGAGACCCAGTACTTC.

V is TRBV19 and J is TRBJ2-1, with a tentative D call TRBD2 (5 bases). V lost 6 bases to trimming and J lost 0 bases, with 12 bases between them. The CDR3 has 15 amino acids. Germline CDR1 LNHDA, CDR2 SQIVND (reference sequence). The CDR3 bases are TGTGCCAGTAGACGGACTGAAACCTCCTACAATGAGCAGTTCTTC. Amino acid sequence: CASRRTETSYNEQFF. The full variable domain, its missing parts supplied by reference TRBV19 and TRBJ2-1, is DGGITQSPKYLFRKEGQNVTLSCEQNLNHDAMYWYRQDPGQGLRLIYYSQIVNDFQKGDIAEGYSVSREKKESFPLTVTSAQKNPTAFYLCASRRTETSYNEQFFGPGTRLTVL.

The chain couples TRBV5-1 to TRBJ2-1; 8 nucleotides agree with TRBD2. J lost 9 bases, V lost 4 bases, and 12 bases had no gene match. CDR1 is SGHRS, CDR2 YFSETQ, per germline. This CDR3 contains 15 residues. DNA for the CDR3: TGCGCCAGCAGCCCTGGACTAGCAGGGGTGGGTGAGCAGTTCTTC. Its protein product is CASSPGLAGVGEQFF. The variable domain in full, with the rest retrieved from reference TRBV5-1 and TRBJ2-1, is KAGVTQTPRYLIKTRGQQVTLSCSPISGHRSVSWYQQTPGQGLQFLFEYFSETQRNKGNFPGRFSGRQFSNSRSEMNVSTLELGDSALYLCASSPGLAGVGEQFFGPGTRLTVL.

CDR3 sequence: CASSSNPGQGNTIYF. CDR3 nucleotides: TGTGCCAGCAGCTCAAACCCGGGACAGGGAAACACCATATATTTT. The chain carries TRBV5-4 and TRBJ1-3; 7 positions agree with TRBD1. The CDR3 contains 15 residues. The V gene end was trimmed by 3 bases and the J gene end by 4 bases; junction bases not matched to a gene: 7. CDR1 is SGHNT, CDR2 YYREEE, per germline (reference sequence). Variable domain in full (rest from reference TRBV5-4 and TRBJ1-3): ETGVTQSPTHLIKTRGQQVTLRCSSQSGHNTVSWYQQALGQGPQFIFQYYREEENGRGNFPPRFSGLQFPNYSSELNVNALELDDSALYLCASSSNPGQGNTIYFGEGSWLTVV.

The CDR3: CASSFSAGAYNEQFF. In DNA form, the CDR3 reads TGTGCCAGCAGTTTTTCAGCGGGAGCCTACAATGAGCAGTTCTTC. This chain links TRBV27 with TRBJ2-1, with 8 bases fitting TRBD2. From germline, CDR1 is MNHEY and CDR2 SMNVEV (reference sequence). With 3 bases clipped from V and 2 bases from J, the junction kept 3 bases outside the gene matches. The CDR3 is made up of 15 amino acids.

CDR3 in DNA: TGTGCCAGCAGCATAGCGGGAGGGGCCGGGGAGCTGTTTTTT. Protein: CASSIAGGAGELFF. The V call is TRBV27, the J call TRBJ2-2, with 11 bases aligning to TRBD2. Germline V gene sequence: CDR1 MNHEY, CDR2 SMNVEV (reference sequence). CDR3 length equals 14 residues. V was clipped by 6 bases and J by 6 bases; unmatched bases: 3.

This rearrangement joins TRBV7-2 to TRBJ2-1; D call uncertain. V shed 0 bases and J shed 8 bases, with 2 bases lying between them. This CDR3 is built from 11 residues. The V gene's germline CDR1 is SGHTA and CDR2 FQGNSA. As DNA, the CDR3 is TGTGCCAGCAGCTTAGCCGATGAGCAGTTCTTC. Encoded protein: CASSLADEQFF.

The chain uses TRBV6-5 and TRBJ1-5; unclear D gene. V was shortened by 0 bases and J by 4 bases, with 7 bases between the two germline ends. The CDR3 contains 14 residues. Germline CDR1 and CDR2: MNHEY and SVGAGI. The CDR3 coding sequence is TGTGCCAGCAGTTACTCCCTATCTAATCAGCCCCAGCATTTT. Its translation is CASSYSLSNQPQHF.

This clone was seen only once. The chain links TRBV11-3 to TRBJ2-5; D is perhaps TRBD2 (6 bases). V was trimmed by 6 bases and J by 5 bases, leaving 19 bases between them. The CDR3 consists of 15 residues. Germline CDR1 SGHNT, CDR2 YENEEA. Written as DNA, the CDR3 is TGTGCCAGCAGGGAAAGGGCGGGATGGGGGGAGACCCAGTACTTC. Protein sequence: CASRERAGWGETQYF.

V is TRBV5-8 and J is TRBJ1-5; D is undetermined. The CDR3 is made up of 15 amino acids. Trimming left V 4 bases short and J 2 bases short, with 13 bases between. Germline values: CDR1 SGHTS, CDR2 YDEGEE. The chain's CDR3 is CASSVEGYGNQPQHF. Here the CDR3 DNA reads TGTGCCAGCAGCGTAGAGGGATATGGCAATCAGCCCCAGCATTTT.

The V and J genes are TRBV18 and TRBJ2-3; 9 positions agree with TRBD2. The CDR3 runs to 16 residues. Germline values: CDR1 KGHSH, CDR2 LQKENI. V shed 4 bases, J shed 2 bases, and the junction held 7 bases outside the gene matches. In DNA, the CDR3 is TGTGCCAGCTCACTACTAGCGGGCAGGCCCACAGATACGCAGTATTTT. Its translation is CASSLLAGRPTDTQYF.